This TCR beta chain appears in the sequencing data of a study of cytomegalovirus exposure and HLA in healthy donors. Study-wide background: The Caucasian-associated ancestry cluster contained more than 75% of the 300 to 450 genotyped donors.

The CDR3 spans 14 residues. Trimming removed 2 bases from V and 5 bases from J, with 9 bases in between. Per the germline V gene, CDR1 is MDHEN and CDR2 is SYDVKM. The PCR had 60 Vbeta and 13 Jbeta primers. Measured with immunoSEQ multiplex PCR; TCRdb has only the in-frame clones, and not every one. The sample lists more than 140,000 clones, 82% occurring once. Source material: PBMCs. V gene TRBV28 combines with J gene TRBJ2-2; D is unresolved. This TCR came from a man between 18 and 35 years old in good health and CMV-seropositive. The DNA of the CDR3 is TGTGCCAGCAGTTTAATGGCAGATACCGGGGAGCTGTTTTTT. Its protein is CASSLMADTGELFF.